The present T cell receptor (beta chain) was sequenced within a study of cytomegalovirus exposure and HLA in healthy donors (TCRdb year 2017). Looking at the study overall: An earlier analysis of several hundred of the donors reported approximately 290 Gb of sequence data and 100 million to 130 million unique TCR beta sequences from about 179 million T cells. Roughly 300 gigabases of sequencing data and 91 million or so unique TCR sequences made up an early release that covered over 550 HLA-typed donors. The study combined high-throughput TCR immunosequencing, statistical association of individual TCRs with disease status, and machine learning to predict cytomegalovirus infection status. A handful of DR-DQ haplotypes were handled as single units for association and clustering because linkage in the cohort was strong. In a later genetic analysis, genome-wide SNP genotypes for about 55% of the roughly 700 donors were used, and that subset was treated as a discovery cohort. Donor age, sex, ethnicity and CMV serostatus were compiled alongside the repertoire data. HLA typing included class I and class II loci at four-digit resolution. The study profiled the T cell repertoires of 666 subjects by immunosequencing and related them to cytomegalovirus serostatus. Every repertoire in the discovery cohort had been generated on one and the same sequencing platform. The number of typed donors differed by locus: about 620-630 for A, B, C, DRB1 and DQB1; approximately 520 for DQA1; approximately 600 for DPA1; and around 490 for DPB1. The study aimed to test whether cataloging public T cell receptors could reveal signatures of past pathogen exposure. A later analysis re-examined previously published TCR beta repertoires from about 700 donors and added high-resolution HLA genotyping to investigate patterns of TCR occurrence. Across some 400 genotyped donors of the cohort, an average of roughly 230,000 unique TCR beta nucleotide sequences per donor were sequenced, and around 19% of those sequences were non-productive. An earlier analysis of a few hundred of the donors applied high-throughput TCR beta sequencing to assess whether each TCR beta V gene segment acted as functional or pseudogenic. Rather than drawing on any new phenotypic data, the later analysis identified candidate immune exposures from TCR beta sequences and the way those sequences occurred across donors. Of the approximately 400 genotyped donors, 65% to 90% fell in the genetic ancestry cluster associated with self-reported Caucasian donors. A separate validation cohort of roughly 120 different subjects was used in addition to the roughly 640-subject first cohort. The full study reports these points: An earlier analysis of around 600 of the donors showed that most TCR beta V segments appeared in productive rearrangements either about 87% or about 30% of the time, which broadly matched IMGT annotations. Sequencing depth was assumed to be roughly uniform across donors in the presence/absence analyses, though that assumption may not hold. Only TCR beta chains were sequenced in this cohort, and the absence of alpha or paired-chain data limited detectable features. A group of highly shared sequence variants was considered likely to be a technical artifact of the sequencing pipeline. According to a later analysis, parvovirus B19, influenza, CMV and Epstein-Barr virus appeared linked to several top co-occurrence clusters. The 87-base-pair reads could not distinguish some IMGT-functional V segments, including TRBV6-2 and TRBV6-3, so those segments were excluded. Linkage disequilibrium might explain the correlated functional status among segregating V segments, but an unknown experimental factor could not be excluded. Because HLA typing was missing for some donors at each locus, association tests included only the typed subset. A further reported finding was that TCR beta sequences accurately predicted the HLA-A and HLA-B alleles for most subjects in the first cohort. In vitro tests confirmed that a few of the cytomegalovirus-associated TCR beta chains recognize cytomegalovirus antigens. The earlier analysis of some 560 of the donors excluded 15 to 20 rarely observed V segments, including chromosome 9 orphons, because counts were too low. It was suggested by the authors that the approach could potentially be generalized to other disease states and immunological phenotypes. The study gave a list of more than 150 TCR beta chains associated with cytomegalovirus. Most TCR sequences were seen in very few donors, while some public TCRs were found in many individuals. At a false discovery rate of 0.05, a later analysis linked about 16,000 TCR beta sequences to specific HLA alleles. Strong co-occurrence of HLA alleles, especially DR and DQ, made assigning TCR associations to individual alleles difficult. In a later genetic analysis, a missense DCLRE1C variant was associated with V-gene and J-gene trimming of TCR beta chains, and the association was replicated in an independent cohort. According to a later analysis, most CMV-associated TCR beta chains appeared to be HLA-restricted, and the HLA associations seemed to be driven largely by CMV exposure. In both the original and validation cohorts, the classifier was reported to diagnose cytomegalovirus status with high specificity and sensitivity. Compared with equally common non-associated chains, HLA-associated TCR beta chains in a later analysis were more clonally expanded and had lower generation probabilities. According to a later analysis, TCR association rates differed among HLA loci, with DRB1 alleles showing the most associated TCRs and HLA-C alleles showing the fewest. According to a later genetic analysis, donors in an Asian-associated ancestry cluster had fewer N-insertions in productive TCRs than the approximately 610-donor mean. CMV serostatus was the only immune exposure information available for the cohort.

The method behind the library was the immunoSEQ multiplex PCR assay. A mixture of 60 forward primers for TCR Vbeta segments and 13 reverse primers for TCR Jbeta segments was used in the multiplex PCR. The CDR3 region of rearranged TCR beta genes was amplified from genomic DNA by a multiplex PCR assay. The Illumina HiSeq System was used to sequence the amplified TCR beta libraries as 87-base-pair reads. In the source study's methods: Across the 500 to 850 repertoires, a later analysis counted 60 million to 90 million unique TCR beta chains, about 10 million of which were shared by at least two donors. Raw reads were error-corrected and collapsed into unique sequences with a nearest-neighbor algorithm that merged closely related sequences to remove PCR and sequencing errors. Alignment of CDR3 sequences to IMGT reference sequences was used to assign V, D and J gene segments. For a sequence to be retained, a match of at least six nucleotides to both a V gene segment and a J gene segment was required. Rearrangements were called productive when the CDR3 lacked stop codons and stayed in frame with V and J; all others were non-productive. Following IMGT convention, CDR3 was defined as the stretch from the second conserved V-encoded cysteine up to the conserved J-encoded phenylalanine. The earlier analysis of 587 of the donors excluded sequences that lacked an unambiguous match to a single V gene segment. An earlier analysis of just under 600 of the donors called V segments functional above 56.7% productive rearrangements and segregating when the between-donor standard deviation exceeded 5%. A statistical classification framework was built to diagnose cytomegalovirus status from the catalog of TCR beta chain sequences. A later analysis assigned V and J genes by comparing TCR nucleotide sequences with IMGT/GENE-DB human TR gene sequences. A later analysis assigned CDR3 sequences and most-parsimonious VDJ recombination scenarios with the TCRdist pipeline. In a later analysis, each TCR beta chain was defined by its CDR3 amino acid sequence together with its V-gene family, and reads without a unique V-gene family were excluded. In a later analysis, 450 to 600 highly shared, low-generation-probability nucleotide sequences were removed to address suspected cross-contamination and a sequencing artifact. In a later analysis, a clonal expansion index was calculated for each public chain from normalized within-repertoire ranks of inferred template counts. In a later analysis, generation probabilities were computed with a VDJ recombination model fitted to out-of-frame rearrangements, and the resulting probabilities were checked against IGoR. A later analysis scored TCR-TCR, TCR-HLA and TCR-CMV co-occurrence with hypergeometric tests, applying a repertoire-size bias correction to TCR pairs. False discovery rates were estimated in a later analysis by permuting HLA or CMV assignments 20 times. A later analysis grouped co-occurring TCRs with DBSCAN, adding TCRdist sequence similarity when clustering within HLA-allele-positive subsets. Repertoires with fewer than 30,000 or more than 120,000 public chains, plus five repertoires with anomalous nucleotide sharing, were excluded from co-occurrence clustering. What TCRdb holds here is the immuneACCESS table cut down to in-frame rearrangements. Part of the clones is not present; checked against another copy, under half of the missing clones reflect an unresolved V gene, and the others are unexplained. V and J calls and clone size are copied from that table; D and trimming were computed from the DNA. In this sample the table shows approximately 73,000 clones, 75% of which occur a single time. About an eighth of the sample is in the top ten clones.

V loses 5 bases at its end and J loses 2 bases; junction bases beyond the gene matches: 4. From the germline V gene (reference sequence), CDR1 is LNHDA and CDR2 is SQIVND. Including cysteine and phenylalanine, the CDR3 has 15 amino acids. Only the CDR3 portion is preserved as DNA: 45 bases, with reading frame beginning at the first base. The cohort comprised several hundred healthy bone marrow donors. At the time of sampling, every cohort member was nominally healthy, though immune exposures that went unrecorded were likely present. The donor was CMV seronegative and was included in the group of about 400 seronegative cohort members. Every donor gave a peripheral blood sample, and the peripheral blood mononuclear cells from that sample were used for TCR beta sequencing. The Qiagen DNeasy Blood Extraction Kit was used to extract genomic DNA from the blood cell samples. Comments on this clone: Its antigen is unknown. It has no much larger one-base neighbor in the sample; base qualities were not kept.

Sequencing was done on a sample of PBMCs. The chain was built from TRBV19 and TRBJ1-5, and TRBD1 aligns with 9 junction nucleotides. This receptor was obtained from a man in his 70s in good health and CMV-seronegative. The encoded CDR3 is CASSVQGAGNQPQHF. DNA sequence: TGTGCCAGTAGTGTACAGGGGGCAGGCAATCAGCCCCAGCATTTT.